This is a list of T cell receptor beta chains from one sample in a study of read filtering for tumor transcriptome and immune sequencing. One entry per CDR3 protein, called by TCRdb with MiXCR from the reads. Of roughly 61,000 distinct CDR3 sequences listed, over 9% are singletons. The sequencing input was a population of CD138-negative cells sorted from bone marrow. These TCRs come from a donor at least 40 years old with multiple myeloma. The CDR3 runs from the conserved cysteine through the conserved F or W. The order of the fields is J gene, CDR3 length, V gene, D gene, clone size, CDR3 protein, CDR3 DNA. A D gene is named only where the DNA matches it firmly. Expanded clones get a size class; other rows say once, few or many, or leave the size out.

j_call: TRBJ1-5
cdr3_length: 13
v_call: TRBV9
d_call: -
clone_size: many
cdr3_aa: CASSGTVNQPQHF
cdr3_nt: TGTGCCAGCAGCGGGACAGTCAATCAGCCCCAGCATTTT

j_call: TRBJ1-1
cdr3_length: 14
v_call: TRBV6-5
d_call: -
clone_size: many
cdr3_aa: CASSYPGRGTEAFF
cdr3_nt: TGTGCCAGCAGTTACCCGGGCAGGGGCACTGAAGCTTTCTTT

j_call: TRBJ2-1
cdr3_length: 14
v_call: TRBV12-3/TRBV12-4
d_call: -
clone_size: many
cdr3_aa: CASRDSVSYNEQFF
cdr3_nt: TGTGCCAGCAGGGACAGCGTCTCCTACAATGAGCAGTTCTTC

j_call: TRBJ2-3
cdr3_length: 11
v_call: TRBV30
d_call: -
clone_size: many
cdr3_aa: CAWTDPDTQYF
cdr3_nt: TGTGCCTGGACGGATCCAGATACGCAGTATTTT

j_call: TRBJ2-3
cdr3_length: 16
v_call: TRBV5-4
d_call: TRBD1
clone_size: many
cdr3_aa: CASSQGQTTSTDTQYF
cdr3_nt: TGTGCCAGCAGCCAGGGACAGACAACTAGCACAGATACGCAGTATTTT

j_call: TRBJ2-7
cdr3_length: 15
v_call: TRBV19
d_call: TRBD1
clone_size: -
cdr3_aa: CASSTGETGGSEQYF
cdr3_nt: TGTGCCAGTAGTACTGGAGAGACAGGGGGCAGCGAGCAGTACTTC

j_call: TRBJ2-1
cdr3_length: 16
v_call: TRBV7-9
d_call: TRBD1
clone_size: -
cdr3_aa: CASSLDGQGGGNEQFF
cdr3_nt: TGTGCCAGCAGCTTAGACGGACAGGGTGGAGGCAATGAGCAGTTCTTC

j_call: TRBJ2-2
cdr3_length: 13
v_call: TRBV24-1
d_call: -
clone_size: many
cdr3_aa: CATSSPGIQELFF
cdr3_nt: TGTGCCACCAGTTCCCCGGGAATTCAGGAGCTGTTTTTT

j_call: TRBJ1-2
cdr3_length: 17
v_call: TRBV5-5
d_call: -
clone_size: many
cdr3_aa: CASSLAIRDRLNNGYTF
cdr3_nt: TGTGCCAGCAGCTTGGCTATCCGGGACCGCTTAAACAATGGCTACACCTTC

j_call: TRBJ2-1
cdr3_length: 15
v_call: TRBV9
d_call: TRBD2
clone_size: -
cdr3_aa: CASSPRSGGLNERFF
cdr3_nt: TGTGCCAGCAGCCCTCGGAGCGGGGGCCTCAATGAGCGGTTCTTC

j_call: TRBJ2-1
cdr3_length: 16
v_call: TRBV7-3
d_call: TRBD2
clone_size: many
cdr3_aa: CASSNNPAGGLNEQFF
cdr3_nt: TGTGCCAGCAGCAACAACCCAGCGGGGGGGCTCAATGAGCAGTTCTTC

j_call: TRBJ2-2
cdr3_length: 13
v_call: TRBV7-9
d_call: -
clone_size: many
cdr3_aa: CASSFVDTGELFF
cdr3_nt: TGTGCCAGCAGCTTCGTGGACACCGGGGAGCTGTTTTTT

j_call: TRBJ1-4
cdr3_length: 15
v_call: TRBV10-3
d_call: TRBD1
clone_size: many
cdr3_aa: CAISETDRKNEKLFF
cdr3_nt: TGTGCCATCAGTGAGACGGACAGGAAGAATGAAAAACTGTTTTTT

j_call: TRBJ2-7
cdr3_length: 15
v_call: TRBV20-1
d_call: -
clone_size: many
cdr3_aa: CSARARAGSSYEQYF
cdr3_nt: TGCAGTGCTAGAGCTAGGGCAGGAAGCTCCTACGAGCAGTACTTC

j_call: TRBJ2-1
cdr3_length: 16
v_call: TRBV5-8
d_call: -
clone_size: -
cdr3_aa: CASRFSWSLGDKEQFF
cdr3_nt: TGTGCCAGCAGGTTCTCGTGGTCTTTGGGAGACAAGGAGCAGTTCTTC

j_call: TRBJ2-1
cdr3_length: 15
v_call: TRBV9
d_call: -
clone_size: many
cdr3_aa: CASSVGGTIYNEQFF
cdr3_nt: TGTGCCAGCAGCGTAGGCGGGACCATATACAATGAGCAGTTCTTC

j_call: TRBJ2-5
cdr3_length: 14
v_call: TRBV5-1
d_call: -
clone_size: many
cdr3_aa: CASSLDTVGETQYF
cdr3_nt: TGCGCCAGCAGCTTGGATACGGTTGGCGAGACCCAGTACTTC

j_call: TRBJ1-1
cdr3_length: 11
v_call: TRBV6-1
d_call: -
clone_size: many
cdr3_aa: CATHQDTEAFF
cdr3_nt: TGTGCCACCCACCAGGACACTGAAGCTTTCTTT

j_call: TRBJ2-5
cdr3_length: 13
v_call: TRBV7-2
d_call: -
clone_size: few
cdr3_aa: CASSLTPQETKYF
cdr3_nt: TGTGCCAGCAGCTTGACCCCCCAAGAGACCAAGTACTTC

j_call: TRBJ2-7
cdr3_length: 15
v_call: TRBV28
d_call: TRBD1
clone_size: many
cdr3_aa: CASSTPGTGGGEQYF
cdr3_nt: TGTGCCAGCAGTACCCCCGGGACAGGGGGGGGTGAGCAGTACTTC

j_call: TRBJ2-5
cdr3_length: 14
v_call: TRBV4-1
d_call: -
clone_size: many
cdr3_aa: CASSQDRARETQYF
cdr3_nt: TGCGCCAGCAGCCAAGATCGGGCGCGAGAGACCCAGTACTTC

j_call: TRBJ1-5
cdr3_length: 12
v_call: TRBV29-1
d_call: -
clone_size: many
cdr3_aa: CSVGDSNQPQHF
cdr3_nt: TGCAGCGTTGGGGACAGCAATCAGCCCCAGCATTTT

j_call: TRBJ2-2
cdr3_length: 15
v_call: TRBV5-1
d_call: TRBD2
clone_size: many
cdr3_aa: CASSGGSTNTGELFF
cdr3_nt: TGCGCCAGCTCGGGGGGTTCGACGAACACCGGGGAGCTGTTTTTT

j_call: TRBJ2-1
cdr3_length: 19
v_call: TRBV7-2
d_call: TRBD2
clone_size: many
cdr3_aa: CASSLGPGRRGARGNEQFF
cdr3_nt: TGTGCCAGCAGCTTAGGCCCCGGGAGGCGGGGGGCTCGGGGCAATGAGCAGTTCTTC

j_call: TRBJ1-5
cdr3_length: 14
v_call: TRBV7-6
d_call: -
clone_size: many
cdr3_aa: CASSRTHSNQPQHF
cdr3_nt: TGTGCCAGCAGCCGGACCCATAGCAATCAGCCCCAGCATTTT

j_call: TRBJ2-5
cdr3_length: 13
v_call: TRBV12-5
d_call: -
clone_size: many
cdr3_aa: CASGFGGWETQYF
cdr3_nt: TGTGCTAGTGGTTTCGGGGGCTGGGAGACCCAGTACTTC

j_call: TRBJ2-2
cdr3_length: 15
v_call: TRBV12-3/TRBV12-4
d_call: -
clone_size: many
cdr3_aa: CASSFRDGQAGELFF
cdr3_nt: TGTGCCAGCAGTTTTAGGGATGGACAAGCCGGGGAGCTGTTTTTT

j_call: TRBJ1-3
cdr3_length: 14
v_call: TRBV7-9
d_call: TRBD1
clone_size: few
cdr3_aa: CASSTWTGTDTIYF
cdr3_nt: TGTGCCAGCAGCACTTGGACAGGGACGGACACCATATATTTT

j_call: TRBJ2-3
cdr3_length: 15
v_call: TRBV4-1
d_call: -
clone_size: -
cdr3_aa: CASSLVTGSTDTQYF
cdr3_nt: TGCGCCAGCAGCCTCGTGACAGGTAGCACAGATACGCAGTATTTT

j_call: TRBJ1-6
cdr3_length: 14
v_call: TRBV7-8
d_call: -
clone_size: -
cdr3_aa: CASSNGRDSSPLRF
cdr3_nt: TGTGCCAGCAGCAATGGGAGGGATAGTTCACCCCTCCGCTTT

j_call: TRBJ2-2
cdr3_length: 16
v_call: TRBV20-1
d_call: -
clone_size: many
cdr3_aa: CSASLRSSTGTGELFF
cdr3_nt: TGCAGTGCTAGCTTGAGGAGCTCGACGGGGACCGGGGAGCTGTTTTTT

j_call: TRBJ2-7
cdr3_length: 16
v_call: TRBV4-2
d_call: TRBD1
clone_size: many
cdr3_aa: CASSQVPGTADYEQYF
cdr3_nt: TGTGCCAGCAGCCAAGTCCCCGGGACAGCAGACTACGAGCAGTACTTC

j_call: TRBJ2-7
cdr3_length: 13
v_call: TRBV19
d_call: -
clone_size: few
cdr3_aa: CASSTRSFYEQYF
cdr3_nt: TGTGCCAGTAGTACCCGGTCATTCTACGAGCAGTACTTC

j_call: TRBJ2-2
cdr3_length: 17
v_call: TRBV20-1
d_call: -
clone_size: many
cdr3_aa: CSARDDRRDLNTGELFF
cdr3_nt: TGCAGTGCTAGAGATGACAGGAGGGATTTGAACACCGGGGAGCTGTTTTTT